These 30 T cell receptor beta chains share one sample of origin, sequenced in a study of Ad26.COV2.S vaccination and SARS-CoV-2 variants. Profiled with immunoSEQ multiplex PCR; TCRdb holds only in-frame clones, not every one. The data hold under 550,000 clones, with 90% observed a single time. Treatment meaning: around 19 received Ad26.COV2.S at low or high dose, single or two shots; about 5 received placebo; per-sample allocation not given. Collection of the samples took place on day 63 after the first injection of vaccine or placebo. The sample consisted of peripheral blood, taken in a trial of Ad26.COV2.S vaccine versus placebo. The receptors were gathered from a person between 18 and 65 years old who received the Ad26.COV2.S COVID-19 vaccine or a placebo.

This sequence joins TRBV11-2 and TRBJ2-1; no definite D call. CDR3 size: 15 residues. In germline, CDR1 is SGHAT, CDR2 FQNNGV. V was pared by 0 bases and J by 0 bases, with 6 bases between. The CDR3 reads CASSLEVGSYNEQFF. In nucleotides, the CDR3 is TGTGCCAGCAGCTTAGAGGTCGGCTCCTACAATGAGCAGTTCTTC.

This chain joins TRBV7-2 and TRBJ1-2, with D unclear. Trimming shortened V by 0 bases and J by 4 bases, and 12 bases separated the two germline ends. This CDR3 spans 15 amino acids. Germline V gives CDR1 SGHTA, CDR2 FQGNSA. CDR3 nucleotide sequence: TGTGCCAGCAGCTTAGCCCCCGGCAGCGTCTATGGCTACACCTTC. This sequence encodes CASSLAPGSVYGYTF.

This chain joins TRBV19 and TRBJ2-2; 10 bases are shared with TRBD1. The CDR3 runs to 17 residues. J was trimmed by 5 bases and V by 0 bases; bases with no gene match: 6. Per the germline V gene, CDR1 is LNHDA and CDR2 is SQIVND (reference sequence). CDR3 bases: TGTGCCAGTAGTATAGAACCCGGGACAGGGGTAACCGGGGAGCTGTTTTTT. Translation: CASSIEPGTGVTGELFF. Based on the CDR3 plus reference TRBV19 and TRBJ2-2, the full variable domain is DGGITQSPKYLFRKEGQNVTLSCEQNLNHDAMYWYRQDPGQGLRLIYYSQIVNDFQKGDIAEGYSVSREKKESFPLTVTSAQKNPTAFYLCASSIEPGTGVTGELFFGEGSRLTVL.

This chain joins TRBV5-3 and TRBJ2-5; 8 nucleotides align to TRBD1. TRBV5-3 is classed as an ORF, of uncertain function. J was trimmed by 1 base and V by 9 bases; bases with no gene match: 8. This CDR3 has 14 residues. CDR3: CATATGAIQETQYF. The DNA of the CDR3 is TGTGCCACCGCGACAGGGGCGATCCAAGAGACCCAGTACTTC.

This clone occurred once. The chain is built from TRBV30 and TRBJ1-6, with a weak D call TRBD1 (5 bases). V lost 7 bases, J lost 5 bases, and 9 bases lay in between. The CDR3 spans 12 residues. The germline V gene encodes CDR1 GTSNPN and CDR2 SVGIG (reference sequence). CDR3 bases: TGTGCCTTCGGGACGGATAATTCACCCCTCCACTTT. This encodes CAFGTDNSPLHF.

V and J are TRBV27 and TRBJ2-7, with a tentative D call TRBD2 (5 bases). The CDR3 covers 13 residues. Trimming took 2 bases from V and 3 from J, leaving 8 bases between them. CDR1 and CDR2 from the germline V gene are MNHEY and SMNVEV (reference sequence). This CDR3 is CASSLGLHYEQYF. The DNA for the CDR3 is TGTGCCAGCAGTTTAGGACTCCACTACGAGCAGTACTTC.

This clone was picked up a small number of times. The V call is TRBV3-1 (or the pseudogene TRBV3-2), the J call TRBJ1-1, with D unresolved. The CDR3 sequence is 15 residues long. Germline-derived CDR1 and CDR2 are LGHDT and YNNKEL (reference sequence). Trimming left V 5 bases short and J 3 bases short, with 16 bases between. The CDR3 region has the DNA TGTGCCAGCAGCGGGAACCTATTTGAGGACACTGAAGCTTTCTTT. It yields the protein CASSGNLFEDTEAFF.

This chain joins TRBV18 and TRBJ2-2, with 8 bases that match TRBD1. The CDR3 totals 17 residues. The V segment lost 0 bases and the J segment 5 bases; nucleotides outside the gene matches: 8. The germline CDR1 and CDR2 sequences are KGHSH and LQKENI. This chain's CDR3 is CASSPPIGTGKTGELFF. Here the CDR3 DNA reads TGTGCCAGCTCACCACCTATTGGGACAGGCAAGACCGGGGAGCTGTTTTTT.

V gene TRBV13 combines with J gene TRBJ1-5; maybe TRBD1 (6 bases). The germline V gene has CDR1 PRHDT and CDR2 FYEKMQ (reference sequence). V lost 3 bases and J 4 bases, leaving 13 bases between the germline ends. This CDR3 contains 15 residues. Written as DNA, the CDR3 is TGTGCCAGCAGCTTCTCAGGGGACCTTAATCAGCCCCAGCATTTT. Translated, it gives CASSFSGDLNQPQHF.

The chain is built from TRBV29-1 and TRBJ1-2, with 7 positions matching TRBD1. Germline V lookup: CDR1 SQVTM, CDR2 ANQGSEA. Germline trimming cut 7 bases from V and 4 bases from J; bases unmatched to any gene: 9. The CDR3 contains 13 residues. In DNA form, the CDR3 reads TGCAGCGGGTCCGGCCCAGGGGGCTATGGCTACACCTTC. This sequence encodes CSGSGPGGYGYTF.

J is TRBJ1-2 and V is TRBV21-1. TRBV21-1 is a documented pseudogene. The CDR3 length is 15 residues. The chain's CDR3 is CASKLRGRVTYGYTF. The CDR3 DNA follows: TGTGCCAGCAAATTGAGGGGCAGGGTGACCTATGGCTACACCTTC.

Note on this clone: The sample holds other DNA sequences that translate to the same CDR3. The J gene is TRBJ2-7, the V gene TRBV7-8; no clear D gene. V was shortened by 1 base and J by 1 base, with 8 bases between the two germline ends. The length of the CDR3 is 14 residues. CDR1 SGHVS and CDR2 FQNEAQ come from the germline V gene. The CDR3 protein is CASSLGRASYEQYF. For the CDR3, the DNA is TGTGCCAGCAGCTTAGGGAGAGCTTCCTACGAGCAGTACTTC.

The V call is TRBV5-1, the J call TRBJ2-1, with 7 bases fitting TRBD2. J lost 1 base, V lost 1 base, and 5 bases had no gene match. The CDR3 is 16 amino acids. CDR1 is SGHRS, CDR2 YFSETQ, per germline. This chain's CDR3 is CASSLSPSGSYNEQFF. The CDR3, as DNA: TGCGCCAGCAGCTTGTCCCCTAGCGGATCCTACAATGAGCAGTTCTTC.

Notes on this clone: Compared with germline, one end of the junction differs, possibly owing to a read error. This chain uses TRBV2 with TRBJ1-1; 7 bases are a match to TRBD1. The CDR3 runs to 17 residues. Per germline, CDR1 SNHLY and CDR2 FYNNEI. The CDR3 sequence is CASSEGGAGGANTEAFF. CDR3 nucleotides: TGTGCCAGCAGCGAAGGAGGGGCAGGGGGTGCAAACACTGAAGCTTTCTTT.

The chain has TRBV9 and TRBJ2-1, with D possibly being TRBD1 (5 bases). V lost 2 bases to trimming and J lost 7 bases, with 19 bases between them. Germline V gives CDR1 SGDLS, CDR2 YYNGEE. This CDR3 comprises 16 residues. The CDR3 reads CASSVTELHWVNEQFF. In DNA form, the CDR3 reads TGTGCCAGCAGCGTGACAGAGCTACACTGGGTGAATGAGCAGTTCTTC.

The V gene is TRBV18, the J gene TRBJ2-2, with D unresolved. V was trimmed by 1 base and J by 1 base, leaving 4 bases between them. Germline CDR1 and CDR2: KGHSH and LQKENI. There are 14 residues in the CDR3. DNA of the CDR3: TGTGCCAGCTCACCACTCGGGAACACCGGGGAGCTGTTTTTT. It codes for CASSPLGNTGELFF.

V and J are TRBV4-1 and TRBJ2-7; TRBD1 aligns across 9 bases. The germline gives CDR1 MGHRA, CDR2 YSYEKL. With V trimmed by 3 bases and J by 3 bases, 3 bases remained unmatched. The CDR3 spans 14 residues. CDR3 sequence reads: CASSHPGQGYEQYF. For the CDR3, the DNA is TGCGCCAGCAGCCACCCGGGACAGGGCTACGAGCAGTACTTC.

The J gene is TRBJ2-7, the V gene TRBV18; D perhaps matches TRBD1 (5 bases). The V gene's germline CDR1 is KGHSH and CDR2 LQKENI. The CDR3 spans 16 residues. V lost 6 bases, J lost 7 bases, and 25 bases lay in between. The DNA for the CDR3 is TGTGCCAGCTCGCCCACTAACACGCAGGGCTTGGGTGAGCAGTACTTC. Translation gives CASSPTNTQGLGEQYF.

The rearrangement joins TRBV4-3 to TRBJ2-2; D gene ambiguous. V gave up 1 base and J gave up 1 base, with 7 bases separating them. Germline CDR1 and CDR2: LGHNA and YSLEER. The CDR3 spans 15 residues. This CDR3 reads CASSQARQNTGELFF. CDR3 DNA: TGCGCCAGCAGCCAAGCGCGTCAGAACACCGGGGAGCTGTTTTTT.

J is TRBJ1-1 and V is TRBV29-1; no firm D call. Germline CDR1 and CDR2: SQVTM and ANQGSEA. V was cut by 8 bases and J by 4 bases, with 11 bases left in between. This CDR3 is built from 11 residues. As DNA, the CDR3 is TGCAGCTTCGGCGTGGGCACTGAAGCTTTCTTT. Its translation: CSFGVGTEAFF. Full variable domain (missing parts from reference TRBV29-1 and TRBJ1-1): SAVISQKPSRDICQRGTSLTIQCQVDSQVTMMFWYRQQPGQSLTLIATANQGSEATYESGFVIDKFPISRPNLTFSTLTVSNMSPEDSSIYLCSFGVGTEAFFGQGTRLTVV.

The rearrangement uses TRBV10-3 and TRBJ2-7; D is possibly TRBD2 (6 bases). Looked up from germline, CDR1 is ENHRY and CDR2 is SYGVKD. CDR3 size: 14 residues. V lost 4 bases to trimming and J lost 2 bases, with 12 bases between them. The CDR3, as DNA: TGTGCCATCAGTGGTCACTCGGGGGCCTACGAGCAGTACTTC. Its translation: CAISGHSGAYEQYF.

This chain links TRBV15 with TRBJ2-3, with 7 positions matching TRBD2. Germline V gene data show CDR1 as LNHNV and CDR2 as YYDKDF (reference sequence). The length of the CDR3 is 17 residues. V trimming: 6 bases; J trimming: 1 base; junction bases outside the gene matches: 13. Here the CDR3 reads CATSTLVQRDRTDTQYF. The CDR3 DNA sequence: TGTGCCACCAGTACCCTCGTGCAGCGGGACCGCACAGATACGCAGTATTTT.

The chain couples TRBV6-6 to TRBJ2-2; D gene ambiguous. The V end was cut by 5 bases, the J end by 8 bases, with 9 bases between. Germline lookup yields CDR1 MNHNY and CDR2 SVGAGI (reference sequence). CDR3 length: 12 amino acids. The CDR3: CASSTTRGELFF. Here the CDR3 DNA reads TGTGCCAGCAGTACGACCCGGGGGGAGCTGTTTTTT.

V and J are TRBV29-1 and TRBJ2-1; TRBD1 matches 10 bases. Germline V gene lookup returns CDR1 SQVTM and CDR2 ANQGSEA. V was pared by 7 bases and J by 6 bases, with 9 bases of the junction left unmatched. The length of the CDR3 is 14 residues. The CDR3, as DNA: TGCAGCGCCGCAGGGGACAGGGGCCTCAATGAGCAGTTCTTC. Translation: CSAAGDRGLNEQFF.

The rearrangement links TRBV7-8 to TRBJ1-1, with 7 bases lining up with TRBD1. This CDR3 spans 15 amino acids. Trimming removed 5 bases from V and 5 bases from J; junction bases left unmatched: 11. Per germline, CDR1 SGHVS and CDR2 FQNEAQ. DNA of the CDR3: TGTGCCAGCAGCCCCACAGGGGATCCGGTAACTGAAGCTTTCTTT. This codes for CASSPTGDPVTEAFF.

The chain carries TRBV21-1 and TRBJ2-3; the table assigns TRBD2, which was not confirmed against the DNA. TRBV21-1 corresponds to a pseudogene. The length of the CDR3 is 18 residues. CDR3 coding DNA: TGTGCCAGCAGCAAAGCGGCGGGAGCGCCACATATCACAGATACGCAGTATTTT. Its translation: CASSKAAGAPHITDTQYF.

The CDR3 spells CAISDGLADYEQYF. Here the CDR3 DNA reads TGTGCCATCAGTGACGGCCTAGCCGACTACGAGCAGTACTTC. The J gene is TRBJ2-7, the V gene TRBV10-3, with TRBD2 as a possible D gene (5 bases). The V end lost 3 bases, the J end lost 3 bases, and 12 bases lay between the germline ends. Germline CDR1 is ENHRY and CDR2 is SYGVKD. The CDR3 length is 14 residues.

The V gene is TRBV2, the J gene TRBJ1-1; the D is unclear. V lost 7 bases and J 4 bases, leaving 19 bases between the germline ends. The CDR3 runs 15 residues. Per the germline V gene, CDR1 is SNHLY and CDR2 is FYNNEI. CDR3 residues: CASNPMGIWGTEAFF. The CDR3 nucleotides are TGTGCCAGCAACCCAATGGGCATTTGGGGCACTGAAGCTTTCTTT.

DNA for the CDR3: TGTGCCAGCAGTGACCTATATCAGCCCCAGCATTTT. Its protein is CASSDLYQPQHF. The V and J genes are TRBV6-1 and TRBJ1-5, with D unresolved. CDR1 MNHNS and CDR2 SASEGT come from the germline V gene. The CDR3 is 12 amino acids. The V gene lost 3 bases and the J gene lost 5 bases, with 5 bases spanning the gap.

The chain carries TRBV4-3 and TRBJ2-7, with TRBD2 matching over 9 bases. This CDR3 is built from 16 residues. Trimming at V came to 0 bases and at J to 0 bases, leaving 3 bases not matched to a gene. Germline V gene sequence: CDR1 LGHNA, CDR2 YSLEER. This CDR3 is CASSQDSSGVSYEQYF. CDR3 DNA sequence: TGCGCCAGCAGCCAAGATTCTAGCGGGGTCTCCTACGAGCAGTACTTC.